What follows are 17 T cell receptor beta chains derived from one specimen sequenced in a study of neurological immune-mediated disorders. TCRdb recomputed calls from the 5' RACE reads with MiXCR, one row per CDR3 protein. The data contain some 120,000 distinct CDR3 sequences, roughly 3.2% of them singletons. The sequenced sample was PBMCs. The receptors originated from a woman in her thirties with multiple sclerosis.

Turning to this clonotype: One base away lies a much larger clone, so this may be a sequencing read error. This chain links TRBV20-1 with TRBJ1-5, with 7 bases that match TRBD1. From germline, CDR1 is DFQATT and CDR2 SNEGSKA (reference sequence). This CDR3 spans 13 amino acids. The CDR3 region has the DNA TGCAGTGCTGAGGGGGCGATTAATCAGCCCCAGAATTTT. It codes for CSAEGAINQPQNF.

This clonotype was seen ten or more times. This chain uses TRBV5-1 with TRBJ2-6; tentatively, D is TRBD2 (5 bases). The CDR3 totals 15 residues. CDR1 and CDR2 (germline): SGHRS, YFSETQ. V lost 4 bases to trimming and J lost 2 bases, with 10 bases between them. This chain's CDR3 is CASSPGRAGANVLTF. The CDR3 DNA reads TGCGCCAGCAGCCCCGGGCGGGCTGGGGCCAACGTCCTGACTTTC.

This clonotype was seen a handful of times. This chain connects TRBV6-5 to TRBJ1-1; the D is unclear. This CDR3 is 14 amino acids long. The germline gives CDR1 MNHEY, CDR2 SVGAGI. V was clipped by 6 bases and J by 4 bases, with 15 bases between them. The CDR3 sequence: CASSQSGRGTEAFF. The CDR3 DNA is TGTGCCAGCAGCCAAAGTGGGCGAGGCACTGAAGCTTTCTTT.

In this sample, this clonotype turned up many times. CDR3: CSARDLEREGIDTQYF. CDR3 DNA sequence: TGCAGTGCTAGAGATCTGGAGCGGGAGGGGATAGATACGCAGTATTTT. J is TRBJ2-3 and V is TRBV20-1, with TRBD2 matching over 10 bases. Germline V gene sequence: CDR1 DFQATT, CDR2 SNEGSKA (reference sequence). After removal of 0 bases from V and 5 bases from J, the junction contained 8 bases not matched to a gene. CDR3 size: 16 residues.

The sample holds many counts of this clonotype. This sequence joins TRBV20-1 and TRBJ2-3, with a possible D match to TRBD2 (6 bases). The CDR3 contains 13 residues. CDR1 and CDR2 (germline): DFQATT, SNEGSKA (reference sequence). Trimming pared 1 base from V and 11 bases from J, leaving 16 bases between. CDR3 in amino acids: CSARGPPGDEQYF. The CDR3 DNA reads TGCAGTGCTAGAGGGCCCCCGGGAGACGAGCAGTATTTT.

In regard to this clonotype: The CDR3 does not end in the conserved phenylalanine or tryptophan, so this is likely a read error. The rearrangement joins TRBV7-2 to TRBJ2-1; D perhaps matches TRBD2 (5 bases). The germline V and J ends were trimmed by 3 bases and 0 bases, with 9 bases remaining between them. The length of the CDR3 is 15 residues. Germline V gives CDR1 SGHTA, CDR2 FQGNSA. CDR3 sequence reads: CASSFTGSSYNEQFC. Written as DNA, the CDR3 is TGTGCCAGCAGCTTTACGGGAAGCTCCTACAATGAGCAGTTCTGC.

This clonotype was seen repeatedly, ten times or more. The chain joins TRBV6-2 or TRBV6-3 to TRBJ2-5; D is ambiguous. The germline V and J ends were trimmed by 3 bases and 4 bases, with 6 bases remaining between them. Germline-derived CDR1 and CDR2 are MNHEY and SVGEGT. The CDR3 is made up of 12 amino acids. The CDR3 protein is CASSYPTETQYF. CDR3 DNA: TGTGCCAGCAGTTATCCTACAGAGACCCAGTACTTC.

This clonotype was seen repeatedly, ten times or more. The rearrangement joins TRBV20-1 to TRBJ1-5; D is perhaps TRBD1 (6 bases). The CDR3 contains 14 residues. Germline loops: CDR1 DFQATT, CDR2 SNEGSKA (reference sequence). V was shortened by 3 bases and J by 2 bases, with 11 bases between the two germline ends. The CDR3 here is CSARPWTGNQPQHF. The CDR3 DNA sequence: TGCAGTGCTAGGCCCTGGACAGGCAATCAGCCCCAGCATTTT.

This clonotype showed up many times. This rearrangement joins TRBV29-1 to TRBJ1-2; D not certain. The CDR3 is made up of 13 amino acids. CDR1 SQVTM and CDR2 ANQGSEA come from the germline V gene. V shed 3 bases and J shed 4 bases, with 12 bases lying between them. The CDR3 sequence is CSVDDPDFYGYTF. Written as DNA, the CDR3 is TGCAGCGTTGACGATCCGGATTTCTATGGCTACACCTTC.

This clonotype was picked up many times. The rearrangement links TRBV20-1 to TRBJ2-6, with no clear D. The CDR3 is 17 residues long. Germline V gene data show CDR1 as DFQATT and CDR2 as SNEGSKA (reference sequence). Between the trimmed V and J ends, which lost 1 base and 0 bases, there was a span of 13 bases. CDR3 in amino acids: CSARAEVRSSGANVLTF. As DNA, the CDR3 is TGCAGTGCTAGAGCCGAGGTTCGGAGCTCTGGGGCCAACGTCCTGACTTTC.

Ten or more counts support this clonotype. The J gene is TRBJ2-4, the V gene TRBV6-6; D unresolved. V was shortened by 6 bases and J by 15 bases, with 18 bases between the two germline ends. CDR3 length equals 12 residues. Germline lookup yields CDR1 MNHNY and CDR2 SVGAGI (reference sequence). CDR3 region: CASSLTLQKAYF. The CDR3 bases are TGTGCCAGCAGCCTAACGCTACAGAAGGCGTACTTC.

This clonotype occurred a few times. V and J are TRBV30 and TRBJ1-2, with D perhaps matching TRBD1 (6 bases). The CDR3 is 13 amino acids. Trimming pared 8 bases from V and 3 bases from J, leaving 16 bases between. The germline V gene has CDR1 GTSNPN and CDR2 SVGIG (reference sequence). The CDR3 sequence: CAAPRGLYYGYTF. The CDR3 DNA follows: TGTGCCGCACCCAGGGGTCTCTACTATGGCTACACCTTC.

This clonotype was observed a handful of times. This chain connects TRBV5-1 to TRBJ1-2; 9 bases are a match to TRBD1. After removal of 4 bases from V and 7 bases from J, the junction contained 20 bases not matched to a gene. Germline lookup yields CDR1 SGHRS and CDR2 YFSETQ. The CDR3 is made up of 18 amino acids. The DNA of the CDR3 is TGCGCCAGCAGCCCGAGGCCTGAAACTGACAGGGGGTTTGGTGGCTACACCTTC. It yields the protein CASSPRPETDRGFGGYTF.

This clonotype was recorded at least ten times. The chain combines TRBV5-6 with TRBJ1-4; 7 bases agree with TRBD1. CDR1 is SGHDT and CDR2 is YYEEEE in the germline V gene. Trimming at V came to 4 bases and at J to 0 bases, leaving 18 bases not matched to a gene. The CDR3 runs to 20 residues. CDR3 nucleotide sequence: TGTGCCAGCAGCCCGACCTCGACAGGGAAGGGACGCGCAACTAATGAAAAACTGTTTTTT. Translating it yields CASSPTSTGKGRATNEKLFF.

This clonotype was seen repeatedly, ten times or more. V and J are TRBV20-1 and TRBJ1-6; perhaps TRBD1 as D (5 bases). CDR1 is DFQATT, CDR2 SNEGSKA, per germline (reference sequence). This CDR3 has 14 residues. V gave up 3 bases and J gave up 9 bases, with 15 bases separating them. CDR3: CSARRSQGVSPLHF. The CDR3, as DNA: TGCAGTGCTAGGAGGAGTCAGGGAGTTTCACCCCTCCACTTT.

This chain connects TRBV4-3 to TRBJ1-1; no firm D call. The germline V gene has CDR1 LGHNA and CDR2 YSLEER. Trimming shortened V by 1 base and J by 4 bases, and 7 bases separated the two germline ends. The CDR3 is 13 amino acids. CDR3 sequence reads: CASSQARSTEAFF. The CDR3 nucleotides are TGCGCCAGCAGCCAAGCTAGGAGCACTGAAGCTTTCTTT.

This clonotype was seen at least ten times. CDR3: CASSFLNPNLYLNTGELFF. CDR3 nucleotide sequence: TGTGCCAGCAGTTTTTTAAATCCCAACTTATACCTAAACACCGGGGAGCTGTTTTTT. The V gene is TRBV12-3 or TRBV12-4, the J gene TRBJ2-2; no definite D call. There are 19 residues in the CDR3. V was clipped by 3 bases and J by 2 bases, with 22 bases between them.